This record looks at one T cell receptor beta chain sequence and its context. Its matching antigen is unknown. This entry belongs to a study of naive and memory T cell subsets. The study, taken as a whole, reports: Potentially, T cell activation and differentiation skew this RNA-based measurement.

A UMI-containing oligonucleotide was joined by 3' ligation to the TCR cDNA template. RNA was extracted from under 3 ml of whole blood of healthy adults. Reverse transcription used DNase-treated unsorted total RNA, aiming for roughly 1 to 1000 ng. Ligated cDNA underwent four rounds of PCR with nested alpha and beta constant region primers and SP2. TCRdb analysed the 5' RACE reads with MiXCR anew, one entry per CDR3 protein. The repertoire holds 50,000 to 60,000 distinct CDR3 sequences, with under 10% as singletons. The sequence was obtained from a female donor in good health.

This CDR3 is CASSHRSRGYTEAFF. The CDR3 nucleotides read TGCGCCAGCAGCCACCGCTCTCGAGGGTACACTGAAGCTTTCTTT. The chain uses TRBV4-3 and TRBJ1-1; D gene ambiguous. V was clipped by 3 bases and J by 3 bases, with 14 bases between them. Germline V gene sequence: CDR1 LGHNA, CDR2 YSLEER. The CDR3 runs 15 residues.